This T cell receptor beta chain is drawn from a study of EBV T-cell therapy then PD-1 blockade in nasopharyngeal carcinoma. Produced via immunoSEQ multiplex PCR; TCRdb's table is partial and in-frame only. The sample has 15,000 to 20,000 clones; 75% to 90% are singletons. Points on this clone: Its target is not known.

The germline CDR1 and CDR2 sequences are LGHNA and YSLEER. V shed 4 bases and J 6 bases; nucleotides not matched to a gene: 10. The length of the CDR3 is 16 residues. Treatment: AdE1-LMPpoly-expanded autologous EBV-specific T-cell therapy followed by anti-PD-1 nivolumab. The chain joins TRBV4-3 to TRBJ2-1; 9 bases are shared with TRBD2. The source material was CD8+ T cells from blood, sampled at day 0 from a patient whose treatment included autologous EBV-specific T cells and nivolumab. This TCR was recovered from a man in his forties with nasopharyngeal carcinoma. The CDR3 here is CASSPRARGGGNEQFF. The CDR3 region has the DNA TGCGCCAGCAGCCCGCGAGCGCGCGGGGGGGGCAATGAGCAGTTCTTC.